This is a list of T cell receptor beta chains from one sample in a study of cytomegalovirus exposure and HLA in healthy donors. Assay used: immunoSEQ multiplex PCR; TCRdb lists only in-frame clones, some missing. The sample has around 130,000 clones; approximately 8.7% are singletons. The sample was PBMCs. These receptors were taken from a man in his forties in good health and CMV-seronegative. The CDR3 runs from the conserved cysteine through the conserved F or W. A D gene is named only where the DNA matches it firmly. Clone size appears in some rows only: once, few, many, or a class for an expanded clone.

CDR3 protein,CDR3 DNA,D gene,clone size,J gene,V gene
CASSIPGGGLEDGYTF,TGTGCCAGTAGTATCCCCGGAGGCGGCCTTGAAGATGGCTACACCTTC,.,few,TRBJ1-2,TRBV19
CASSVVSVGGNTEAFF,TGCGCCAGCAGCGTGGTTTCCGTGGGGGGGAACACTGAAGCTTTCTTT,.,few,TRBJ1-1,TRBV5-1
CASSTTVWSEAFF,TGTGCCAGCAGTACGACAGTCTGGTCTGAAGCTTTCTTT,.,.,TRBJ1-1,TRBV2
CASSLGFYEQYF,TGTGCCAGCAGCTTAGGCTTCTACGAGCAGTACTTC,.,.,TRBJ2-7,TRBV13
CASSEGPGRDYEQYF,TGTGCCAGCAGCGAAGGACCGGGGAGGGACTACGAGCAGTACTTC,TRBD2,.,TRBJ2-7,TRBV7-9
CASSVDRGREEGYF,TGTGCCAGCTCAGTCGACAGGGGGCGAGAAGAAGGGTACTTC,TRBD1,.,TRBJ2-5,TRBV18
CASSGSTQGGYTF,TGTGCCAGCAGCGGCTCGACACAAGGCGGCTACACCTTC,.,.,TRBJ1-2,TRBV9
CASSKRVPPYNEQFF,TGTGCCAGTAGTAAACGGGTTCCACCCTACAATGAGCAGTTCTTC,.,many,TRBJ2-1,TRBV19
CASSSSLSTDTQYF,TGCGCCAGCAGCTCAAGCTTGAGCACAGATACGCAGTATTTT,.,few,TRBJ2-3,TRBV4-1
CASSRQDVDYEQYF,TGTGCCAGCTCACGACAGGACGTGGACTACGAGCAGTACTTC,.,.,TRBJ2-7,TRBV18
CASSLGRTGRLYTEAFF,TGTGCCAGCAGTCTGGGGAGGACAGGGCGATTGTACACTGAAGCTTTCTTT,TRBD1,.,TRBJ1-1,TRBV2
CASSFSLRGEQYF,TGTGCCAGCAGTTTCTCCCTAAGGGGCGAGCAGTACTTC,.,.,TRBJ2-7,TRBV28
CASSQYFGGGYTF,TGTGCCAGCAGCCAATATTTTGGGGGCGGCTACACCTTC,.,.,TRBJ1-2,TRBV4-2
CASSPSGGPSSYEQYF,TGTGCCAGCAGCCCCAGCGGGGGCCCCAGCTCCTACGAGCAGTACTTC,TRBD2,few,TRBJ2-7,TRBV9
CASSYGGGSQGEQFF,TGTGCCAGCAGTTACGGCGGAGGCAGCCAAGGGGAGCAGTTCTTC,.,few,TRBJ2-1,TRBV6-6
CASSHHGGNSPLHF,TGTGCCAGCAGTCACCACGGTGGTAATTCACCCCTCCACTTT,.,few,TRBJ1-6,TRBV28
CASSLNEAGELFF,TGTGCCAGCAGTTTGAACGAGGCCGGGGAGCTGTTTTTT,.,few,TRBJ2-2,TRBV27
CASSPGQGAGQTQYF,TGTGCCAGCTCACCTGGACAGGGTGCAGGTCAGACCCAGTACTTC,TRBD1,.,TRBJ2-5,TRBV18
CAISSVSGGLSGEQFF,TGTGCCATCAGTTCCGTGAGCGGGGGGCTGTCGGGTGAGCAGTTCTTC,TRBD2,.,TRBJ2-1,TRBV10-3
CASSPGQANTEAFF,TGTGCCAGCTCACCAGGCCAGGCCAACACTGAAGCTTTCTTT,.,few,TRBJ1-1,TRBV18
CASSGRVYEQYF,TGTGCCAGCAGTGGGAGAGTATACGAGCAGTACTTC,.,few,TRBJ2-7,TRBV2
CSGGRAGDAYNEQFF,TGCAGCGGCGGGAGGGCGGGGGACGCCTACAATGAGCAGTTCTTC,TRBD2,few,TRBJ2-1,TRBV29-1
CASSLIGGEQETQYF,TGTGCCAGCAGCTTAATTGGCGGGGAGCAAGAGACCCAGTACTTC,.,few,TRBJ2-5,TRBV7-6
CASSPGGTRSYTF,TGTGCCAGCAGCCCGGGAGGCACCAGAAGCTACACCTTC,.,.,TRBJ1-2,TRBV28
CASVESLNTEAFF,TGTGCCAGCGTAGAAAGTTTGAACACTGAAGCTTTCTTT,.,.,TRBJ1-1,TRBV18
CASSQAIAGGLNEQFF,TGTGCCAGCAGCCAAGCCATAGCGGGGGGCTTGAATGAGCAGTTCTTC,TRBD2,few,TRBJ2-1,TRBV4-2
CASSGWEGRNTEAFF,TGTGCCAGCAGCGGGTGGGAGGGACGGAACACTGAAGCTTTCTTT,.,.,TRBJ1-1,TRBV25-1
CASSPWGRTQETQYF,TGTGCCAGTAGCCCTTGGGGGCGGACCCAAGAGACCCAGTACTTC,.,.,TRBJ2-5,TRBV19
CASSDFVGHEQFF,TGTGCCAGCAGTGACTTCGTGGGGCATGAGCAGTTCTTC,.,.,TRBJ2-1,TRBV27
CASSQEGGTGDNEQFF,TGCGCCAGCAGCCAAGAAGGCGGGACAGGGGACAATGAGCAGTTCTTC,TRBD1,few,TRBJ2-1,TRBV4-1
CASSHRQGSSYNEQFF,TGTGCCAGCAGCCACAGACAGGGGAGTTCCTACAATGAGCAGTTCTTC,TRBD1,.,TRBJ2-1,TRBV11-3
CASSRTGGGYTF,TGTGCCAGTAGTAGGACAGGGGGCGGCTACACCTTC,TRBD1,.,TRBJ1-2,TRBV19
CASSLVGGPKETQYF,TGTGCCAGCAGCTTAGTCGGGGGGCCTAAAGAGACCCAGTACTTC,.,.,TRBJ2-5,TRBV7-8
CASSKAGTGDTGELFF,TGTGCCAGCAGCAAAGCCGGGACAGGGGACACCGGGGAGCTGTTTTTT,TRBD1,.,TRBJ2-2,TRBV7-9
CASSLTGGQADTQYF,TGTGCCAGCAGCTTGACGGGGGGGCAGGCAGATACGCAGTATTTT,TRBD2,few,TRBJ2-3,TRBV5-5
CASSRTPAYGYTF,TGTGCCAGCAGTCGGACTCCAGCATATGGCTACACCTTC,.,few,TRBJ1-2,TRBV28
CASSFPDGMNTEAFF,TGTGCCAGCAGCTTCCCCGACGGGATGAACACTGAAGCTTTCTTT,.,few,TRBJ1-1,TRBV7-9
CASCIWTGGGTEAFF,TGTGCCAGCTGCATCTGGACAGGGGGAGGGACTGAAGCTTTCTTT,TRBD1,few,TRBJ1-1,TRBV28
CASRVGQGSNQPQHF,TGTGCCAGCAGGGTTGGACAGGGAAGCAATCAGCCCCAGCATTTT,TRBD1,.,TRBJ1-5,TRBV6-1
CASSLGGLTSNTEAFF,TGTGCCAGCAGCTTGGGCGGTTTGACTTCGAACACTGAAGCTTTCTTT,.,few,TRBJ1-1,TRBV5-6
CAWRRTSLSTDTQYF,TGTGCCTGGAGGAGGACTAGCCTTAGCACAGATACGCAGTATTTT,TRBD2,few,TRBJ2-3,TRBV30
CASSPGGPDLYSPLHF,TGTGCCAGCAGCCCAGGGGGGCCCGACCTTTATTCACCCCTCCACTTT,TRBD1,few,TRBJ1-6,TRBV11-2
CASSYGSMNTEAFF,TGTGCCAGTAGTTACGGGAGTATGAACACTGAAGCTTTCTTT,.,few,TRBJ1-1,TRBV6-5
CSVEDRGQPQHF,TGCAGCGTTGAAGATCGGGGTCAGCCCCAGCATTTT,.,.,TRBJ1-5,TRBV29-1
CASSQDGASGAVYNEQFF,TGCGCCAGCAGCCAAGACGGTGCTAGCGGGGCTGTATACAATGAGCAGTTCTTC,TRBD2,.,TRBJ2-1,TRBV4-1
CASSQGTLNTEAFF,TGTGCCAGTTCACAGGGGACCTTGAACACTGAAGCTTTCTTT,TRBD1,few,TRBJ1-1,TRBV9
CASSPTGRARETQYF,TGTGCCAGCTCACCTACAGGGAGGGCAAGAGAGACCCAGTACTTC,.,.,TRBJ2-5,TRBV18
CASTHREGPEAFF,TGTGCCAGCACCCACCGGGAGGGTCCTGAAGCTTTCTTT,.,few,TRBJ1-1,TRBV6-6